This entry describes one T cell receptor delta chain. It is likely a read error: a sequence one base away is far more abundant. This entry comes from a study of gamma-delta chains in newborns, infants, children. On the study more broadly: Microbial exposure reportedly drives polyclonal innate γδ T cell expansion after birth.

V dropped 3 bases and J dropped 1; count of bases not matched to a gene: 10. The V gene's germline CDR1 is GEAIGNYY and CDR2 EKD. The CDR3 loop spans 20 amino acids. TCRdb re-called the reads through CATT. The sample shows 1,100 or so delta-chain clones, 3.5% to 4.5% of them seen only once. Material for sequencing was blood. The receptor comes from a child who was a newborn, infant or young child, either healthy, febrile or measles-vaccinated (not recorded which). V usage is TRDV2 and J usage is TRDJ3; TRDD3 aligns across 11 bases. The CDR3 sequence is CACDAGAGGYQSWDTRQMFF. The CDR3 region has the DNA TGTGCCTGTGACGCCGGGGCTGGGGGATACCAGTCCTGGGACACCCGACAGATGTTTTTC.